This TCR beta chain was captured in a study of CD8 T cells in ankylosing spondylitis. Study-wide results and caveats: According to the report, clones linked to the disease were significantly enriched in matched synovial fluid samples taken from ankylosing spondylitis patients.

A single record per CDR3 protein comes from TCRdb applying MiXCR to the 5' RACE reads. The repertoire holds about 130,000 distinct CDR3 sequences, with around 9.3% as singletons. Concerning this clonotype itself: What it binds is not known.

This CDR3 has 15 residues. CDR1 and CDR2 (germline): MGHRA, YSYEKL. Unmatched junction bases numbered 5, after V lost 1 base and J lost 3 bases. The TCR sequence derives from a male donor with ankylosing spondylitis or in good health (not recorded which). Input material: blood, either unsorted or a sorted T cell fraction (not recorded which). The rearrangement uses TRBV4-1 and TRBJ2-7; TRBD2 matches 8 bases. The CDR3 here is CASSQGGAGVYEQYF. Written as DNA, the CDR3 is TGCGCCAGCAGCCAAGGCGGAGCGGGAGTCTACGAGCAGTACTTC.